Listed below are T cell receptor beta chains from one sample, sequenced in a study of T cell repertoires in cytomegalovirus infection. MiXCR was run by TCRdb on the reads, yielding one entry per CDR3 protein. This sample yields approximately 120,000 distinct CDR3 sequences, of which roughly 30% are seen a single time; about 81% belongs to the top ten. These TCRs' antigens remain unknown. Sequencing used CD8+ T cells from cultured PBMCs, obtained from culture after CMV antigen stimulation. The receptors shown here come from a human donor in good health (CMV status not recorded). Some clones in this sample may be carry-over from other donors' samples. Each CDR3 is given with its conserved first and last residue. Fields, in order: clone size, D gene, J gene, V gene, CDR3 DNA, CDR3 protein. The D gene is left open where the match is weak. A row's size may be missing; if present it is once, few, many or a size class.

few TRBD1 TRBJ1-5 TRBV6-1 TGTGCCAGCAGTGAAACAGGGGGGAAGGTGGCCCAGCATTTT CASSETGGKVAQHF
few TRBD1 TRBJ1-5 TRBV5-5 TGTGCCAGCAGCTTGGGGGCCCGACAGGGGGCGAGTCGCAATCAGCCCCAGCATTTT CASSLGARQGASRNQPQHF
few NA TRBJ2-1 TRBV7-6 TGTGCCAGCAGCATCTGGGCCCGGGACTTGAGCTACAATGAGCAGTTCTTC CASSIWARDLSYNEQFF
few NA TRBJ1-1 TRBV12-3/TRBV12-4 TGTGCCAGCAGTCTAGATGGTCTGGAGGACACTGAAGCTTTCTTT CASSLDGLEDTEAFF
NA NA TRBJ2-3 TRBV14 TGTGCCAGCAGCCGCGGTCACTCTAGCTCAGATACGCAGTATTTT CASSRGHSSSDTQYF
NA NA TRBJ2-7 TRBV2 TGTGCCAGCAGGGACTCCTTCTACGAGCAGTACTTC CASRDSFYEQYF
NA TRBD1 TRBJ2-6 TRBV7-6 TGTGCCAGCAGCTTAGACAGGGGGTCTGGGGCCAACGTCCTGACTTTC CASSLDRGSGANVLTF
NA TRBD2 TRBJ2-3 TRBV12-5 TGTGCTAGTGGTTTGACATTGAGCGGGGGCACAGATACGCAGTATTTT CASGLTLSGGTDTQYF
NA NA TRBJ1-4 TRBV28 TGTGTCAGCAGTTGGGAGGGGAATGAAAAACTGTTTTTT CVSSWEGNEKLFF
few NA TRBJ1-2 TRBV5-1 TGCGCCAGCAGCCCTCCAGGCAGCTCTAACTATGGCTACACCTTC CASSPPGSSNYGYTF
NA NA TRBJ1-2 TRBV27 TGTGCCAGCAGTTTCTTGGCAGGGAACTATGGCTACACCTTC CASSFLAGNYGYTF
NA TRBD1 TRBJ1-1 TRBV7-9 TGTGCCAGCAGACCGGACAGGGCGGACACTGAAGCTTTCTTT CASRPDRADTEAFF
many TRBD1 TRBJ2-3 TRBV27 TGTGCCAGCAGTACGAACAGGGGGTACACCACAGATACGCAGTATTTT CASSTNRGYTTDTQYF
NA NA TRBJ2-7 TRBV2 TGTGCCAGCCGGAGGTTTGCCTACGAGCAGTACTTC CASRRFAYEQYF
NA TRBD1 TRBJ1-2 TRBV2 TGTGCCAGCAGTGAAGAGGAGGGACAGGCAAACTATGGCTACACCTTC CASSEEEGQANYGYTF
many NA TRBJ1-4 TRBV7-9 TGTGCCAGCAGCTTAGAAGGGTTCCGCGAAAAACTGTTTTTT CASSLEGFREKLFF
NA NA TRBJ1-4 TRBV7-8 TGTGCCAGCAGCCCTGAAGTACTTAATGAAAAACTGTTTTTT CASSPEVLNEKLFF
many TRBD2 TRBJ2-5 TRBV7-2 TGTGCCAGCAGCTTAGGAGCTAGCGGGGCTGAGACCCAGTACTTC CASSLGASGAETQYF
NA TRBD2 TRBJ2-1 TRBV5-1 TGCGCCAGCAGCTGGACTAGCGGGGGGGTCAATGAGCAGTTCTTC CASSWTSGGVNEQFF
NA NA TRBJ1-2 TRBV28 TGTGCCAGCAGTTTGCCGGGGGCGCGGGGCTACACCTTC CASSLPGARGYTF